These 17 T cell receptor beta chains share one sample of origin, sequenced in a study of identical twins. One entry per CDR3 protein results from TCRdb running MiXCR on the 5' RACE reads. The sample lists some 590,000 distinct CDR3 sequences, just under 10% occurring once. The data also belong to a second study, concerning yellow fever vaccine responses in identical twins.

Material for sequencing was PBMCs. Receptors were obtained from a woman aged 18 to 35 in good health.

This clonotype was found many times. The rearrangement uses TRBV10-3 and TRBJ2-1; D remains unclear. V was clipped by 6 bases and J by 0 bases, with 12 bases between them. The CDR3 runs to 15 residues. CDR1 ENHRY and CDR2 SYGVKD come from the germline V gene. This chain's CDR3 is CAISPDASSYNEQFF. CDR3 in DNA: TGTGCCATCAGCCCGGACGCCAGCTCCTACAATGAGCAGTTCTTC.

This clonotype was observed at least ten times. The chain carries TRBV7-2 and TRBJ2-2, with D perhaps matching TRBD1 (6 bases). V was shortened by 2 bases and J by 1 base, with 8 bases between the two germline ends. The CDR3 totals 15 residues. Germline values: CDR1 SGHTA, CDR2 FQGNSA. CDR3 in amino acids: CASSLRTVNTGELFF. Written as DNA, the CDR3 is TGTGCCAGCAGCTTAAGGACAGTGAACACCGGGGAGCTGTTTTTT.

This clonotype was observed many times. The chain carries TRBV7-9 and TRBJ1-1; 12 bases are a match to TRBD1. Germline loops: CDR1 SEHNR, CDR2 FQNEAQ (reference sequence). CDR3 length: 16 amino acids. The V and J ends lost 5 bases and 0 bases, in that order; junction bases with no gene match: 4. As DNA, the CDR3 is TGTGCCAGCAGCCCGGGACAGGGGGCGTTGAACACTGAAGCTTTCTTT. The encoded protein is CASSPGQGALNTEAFF.

The sample holds many counts of this clonotype. The chain carries TRBV9 and TRBJ1-3; no definite D call. Trimming removed 3 bases from V and 3 bases from J, with 4 bases in between. Germline V gives CDR1 SGDLS, CDR2 YYNGEE. CDR3 length: 12 residues. The DNA for the CDR3 is TGTGCCAGCAGCGGAGGTGGAAACACCATATATTTT. The encoded protein is CASSGGGNTIYF. Together with reference TRBV9 and TRBJ1-3, the CDR3 gives the full variable domain: DSGVTQTPKHLITATGQRVTLRCSPRSGDLSVYWYQQSLDQGLQFLIQYYNGEERAKGNILERFSAQQFPDLHSELNLSSLELGDSALYFCASSGGGNTIYFGEGSWLTVV.

V is TRBV5-1 and J is TRBJ2-7; possible D gene TRBD1, 5 bases. Trimming removed 4 bases at V and 7 bases at J, with 21 bases between. Germline V gives CDR1 SGHRS, CDR2 YFSETQ. The CDR3 extends over 15 amino acids. DNA for the CDR3: TGCGCCAGCAGCCCACCCAAGGGGTCCCCCTCGGAGCAGTACTTC. Amino acid sequence: CASSPPKGSPSEQYF.

V is TRBV27 and J is TRBJ1-6; 7 bases line up with TRBD1. V was pared by 10 bases and J by 4 bases, with 4 bases of the junction left unmatched. The length of the CDR3 is 13 residues. From germline, CDR1 is MNHEY and CDR2 SMNVEV (reference sequence). This CDR3 reads CATGQPYNSPLHF. The DNA of the CDR3 is TGTGCCACGGGACAGCCTTATAATTCACCCCTCCACTTT.

This clonotype was observed at least ten times. Here the CDR3 DNA reads TGCAGTGCTAGCCAGGAGGGGCTGGAGGACACTGAAGCTTTCTTT. Its translation is CSASQEGLEDTEAFF. J is TRBJ1-1 and V is TRBV20-1; D possibly corresponds to TRBD1 (5 bases). Germline V lookup: CDR1 DFQATT, CDR2 SNEGSKA (reference sequence). Trimming removed 3 bases from V and 3 bases from J, with 17 bases in between. This CDR3 spans 15 amino acids.

This clonotype has ten or more counts. The V and J genes are TRBV13 and TRBJ2-7; 9 bases map to TRBD2. This CDR3 contains 17 residues. Germline CDR1 and CDR2: PRHDT and FYEKMQ (reference sequence). The V and J ends lost 2 bases and 5 bases, in that order; junction bases with no gene match: 13. The CDR3 coding sequence is TGTGCCAGCAGCTTATTTGGGGGTAGCGGGAGTAAGGACGAGCAGTACTTC. It is translated as CASSLFGGSGSKDEQYF.

This clonotype has more than one count but fewer than ten. This rearrangement joins TRBV12-3 or TRBV12-4 to TRBJ2-1; D is unclear. V dropped 3 bases and J dropped 4 bases, with 16 bases sitting between them. The CDR3 is made up of 16 amino acids. The CDR3 loop reads CASSFPSDGSYNEQFF. In DNA, the CDR3 is TGTGCCAGCAGTTTTCCTTCCGACGGTTCTTACAATGAGCAGTTCTTC.

The chain links TRBV20-1 to TRBJ2-1, with 11 bases lining up with TRBD2. Trimming took 1 base from V and 8 from J; bases not matched to a gene: 7. The germline V gene has CDR1 DFQATT and CDR2 SNEGSKA (reference sequence). This CDR3 is built from 15 residues. The chain's CDR3 is CSARGLAGWNYEQFF. CDR3 sequence (DNA): TGCAGTGCTAGAGGACTAGCGGGATGGAACTATGAGCAGTTCTTC.

As concerns this clonotype: Its ends do not fully match the called genes, so a read error is possible. V usage is TRBV29-1 and J usage is TRBJ2-1; TRBD1 might be the D (6 bases). Looked up from germline, CDR1 is SQVTM and CDR2 is ANQGSEA. The CDR3 sequence is 15 residues long. The CDR3 loop is CSAETDRSSYNEQFF. CDR3 in DNA: TGCAGCGCTGAAACCGACAGGAGCTCCTACAATGAGCAGTTCTTC.

This clonotype was recorded at least ten times. J is TRBJ2-2 and V is TRBV14; D is unclear. CDR3 length: 14 amino acids. The V end was cut by 0 bases, the J end by 6 bases, with 8 bases between. Germline V gene data show CDR1 as SGHDN and CDR2 as FVKESK. The CDR3 DNA reads TGTGCCAGCAGCCAAGAATGGACCCCCGGGGAGCTGTTTTTT. Translated: CASSQEWTPGELFF.

This clonotype was recorded many times. The chain uses TRBV5-1 and TRBJ2-5, with D uncertain. V lost 4 bases to trimming and J lost 5 bases, with 6 bases between them. Germline CDR1 reads SGHRS; CDR2 reads YFSETQ. This CDR3 spans 11 amino acids. CDR3 protein: CASSHAETQYF. CDR3 nucleotide sequence: TGCGCCAGCAGCCACGCGGAGACCCAGTACTTC.

This clonotype was seen more than once but under ten times. Written as DNA, the CDR3 is TGTGCCAGCGGGCGTCGGAAAAATGAAAAACTGTTTTTT. This translates into CASGRRKNEKLFF. The rearrangement joins TRBV27 to TRBJ1-4; D is ambiguous. Germline V gene data show CDR1 as MNHEY and CDR2 as SMNVEV (reference sequence). V lost 8 bases and J 5 bases, leaving 12 bases between the germline ends. CDR3 length: 13 amino acids. The full variable domain, completed using reference TRBV27 and TRBJ1-4, is EAQVTQNPRYLITVTGKKLTVTCSQNMNHEYMSWYRQDPGLGLRQIYYSMNVEVTDKGDVPEGYKVSRKEKRNFPLILESPSPNQTSLYFCASGRRKNEKLFFGSGTQLSVL.

There are a few counts of this clonotype. Since the CDR3 does not end with the conserved phenylalanine or tryptophan, this likely comes from a read error. The gene calls are TRBV6-2 or TRBV6-3 and TRBJ2-3; perhaps D is TRBD1 or TRBD2 (5 bases each). Germline values: CDR1 MNHEY, CDR2 SVGEGT. Trimming removed 10 bases at V and 1 base at J, with 15 bases between. The CDR3 runs 14 residues. This CDR3 reads CAIGGRDGTDTQYV. DNA for the CDR3: TGTGCCATCGGAGGCAGGGATGGCACAGATACGCAGTATGTT.

This clonotype was found a few times. This chain connects TRBV4-1 to TRBJ1-5; tentative D call: TRBD1 (6 bases). CDR1 MGHRA and CDR2 YSYEKL come from the germline V gene. The CDR3 has 16 amino acids. V gave up 0 bases and J gave up 2 bases, with 11 bases separating them. CDR3: CASSQERTEGNQPQHF. CDR3 DNA: TGCGCCAGCAGCCAAGAGAGGACAGAAGGCAATCAGCCCCAGCATTTT.

The V gene is TRBV9, the J gene TRBJ2-1, with TRBD2 matching 7 bases. Germline CDR1 and CDR2: SGDLS and YYNGEE. The CDR3 consists of 14 residues. Trimming took 0 bases from V and 9 from J; bases not matched to a gene: 6. The DNA for the CDR3 is TGTGCCAGCAGCGTAGGGACTAGTCTGGGTGAGCAGTTCTTC. Amino acids: CASSVGTSLGEQFF.